This T cell receptor beta chain was profiled in a study of blood T cell repertoires in COVID-19. Study-wide context: Whether acute or convalescent, the COVID-19 samples came from the United States, Italy and Spain. PBMCs, B-cell-depleted T cells, or T cells were the source of the cDNA or gDNA that made up the material.

Authors' methods: Cell counts per sample came from amplifying reference gene primers. Repertoires were generated with immunoSEQ multiplex PCR, while TCRdb's copy carries only in-frame clones and drops some. V and J calls and clone size are those listed in that table; D and trimming were worked out from the DNA. The repertoire consists of nearly 40,000 clones, with roughly 77% occurring once and the leading ten covering under 50%. The CDR3 spans 16 residues. CDR1 is SGDLS and CDR2 is YYNGEE in the germline V gene. V was pared by 3 bases and J by 2 bases, with 17 bases between. The sequencing sample was made of peripheral blood. This chain uses TRBV9 with TRBJ1-2; D possibly corresponds to TRBD1 (5 bases). This TCR derives from a man of 80 years or more with active or convalescent COVID-19. CDR3 residues: CASSASGFLANYGYTF. CDR3 sequence (DNA): TGTGCCAGCAGCGCATCAGGGTTCTTGGCCAACTATGGCTACACCTTC.